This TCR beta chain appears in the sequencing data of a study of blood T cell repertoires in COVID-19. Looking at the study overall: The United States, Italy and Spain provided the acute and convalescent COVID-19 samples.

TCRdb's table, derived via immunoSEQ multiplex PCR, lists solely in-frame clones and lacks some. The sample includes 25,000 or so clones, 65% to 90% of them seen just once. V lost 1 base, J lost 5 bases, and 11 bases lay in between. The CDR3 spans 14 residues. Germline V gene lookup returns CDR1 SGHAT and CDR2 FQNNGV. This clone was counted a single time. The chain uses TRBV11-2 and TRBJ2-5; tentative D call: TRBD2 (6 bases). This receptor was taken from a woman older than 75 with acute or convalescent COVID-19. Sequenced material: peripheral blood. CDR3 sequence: CASSLAGVGETQYF. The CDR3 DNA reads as TGTGCCAGCAGCTTAGCGGGGGTAGGGGAGACCCAGTACTTC.